These 15 T cell receptor beta chains originate from one sample sequenced in a study of shared clonotypes between healthy human individuals. This table comes from immunoSEQ multiplex PCR, and its TCRdb copy is limited to in-frame clones, with some not included. The sample lists fewer than 1.8 million clones; just under 99% were seen once. The sequencing sample was made of naive CD4+ T cells sorted from blood. Described subset: CD45RA+ positively selected. The receptors were sampled from a man aged 30 to 39 in good health.

This sequence joins TRBV5-1 and TRBJ1-1, with TRBD1 identical over 10 bases. Germline V lookup: CDR1 SGHRS, CDR2 YFSETQ. The J segment lost 3 bases and the V segment lost 4 bases, leaving 9 bases of the junction unmatched. This CDR3 has 16 residues. This CDR3 reads CASSPGTGVVDTEAFF. In DNA, the CDR3 is TGCGCCAGCAGCCCCGGGACAGGGGTTGTTGACACTGAAGCTTTCTTT.

The chain has TRBV5-6 and TRBJ2-5; 8 bases match TRBD2. The CDR3 totals 14 residues. The ends lost 5 bases at V and 4 bases at J; junction bases unmatched: 7. The V gene's germline CDR1 is SGHDT and CDR2 YYEEEE. The CDR3 reads CASRSGLAGETQYF. In nucleotides, the CDR3 is TGTGCCAGCAGAAGCGGGCTAGCGGGAGAGACCCAGTACTTC.

The V and J genes are TRBV5-1 and TRBJ2-5; D is unresolved. The tail of the sequence fits TRBJ2-7 better, so the J call may be wrong. CDR1 is SGHRS and CDR2 is YFSETQ in the germline V gene. This CDR3 has 12 amino acids. The CDR3 loop is CASSLGVYEQYF. The CDR3 coding sequence is TGCGCCAGCAGCTTGGGTGTCTACGAGCAGTACTTC.

This clone appeared a few times. At the DNA level, this CDR3 is encoded by other sequences in the same sample as well. The rearrangement links TRBV29-1 to TRBJ1-5; D remains ambiguous. Per germline, CDR1 SQVTM and CDR2 ANQGSEA. This CDR3 comprises 11 residues. Trimming took off 4 bases at V and 0 bases at J, with 1 base between the two ends. The CDR3 loop is CSVGSNQPQHF. The DNA of the CDR3 is TGCAGCGTTGGTAGCAATCAGCCCCAGCATTTT.

The chain links TRBV6-9 to TRBJ2-2, with a tentative D call TRBD2 (5 bases). Between the trimmed V and J ends, which lost 7 bases and 2 bases, there was a span of 11 bases. This CDR3 spans 14 amino acids. The germline CDR1 and CDR2 sequences are MNHGY and SVAAGI. The DNA of the CDR3 is TGTGCCAGCACCGGCGGAGGCAACACCGGGGAGCTGTTTTTT. It translates to CASTGGGNTGELFF.

The V and J genes are TRBV18 and TRBJ2-3; TRBD1 matches at 9 bases. The CDR3 runs to 14 residues. Germline V lookup: CDR1 KGHSH, CDR2 LQKENI. J gave up 6 bases and V 6 bases, and 7 bases lay outside the gene matches. DNA for the CDR3: TGTGCCAGCTCCACGGACAGGGGAGGGGATACGCAGTATTTT. This sequence encodes CASSTDRGGDTQYF.

The genes are TRBV15 and TRBJ2-1, with D possibly matching TRBD2 (6 bases). This CDR3 region has 16 residues. From germline, CDR1 is LNHNV and CDR2 YYDKDF (reference sequence). The V end was cut by 3 bases, the J end by 6 bases, with 18 bases between. The CDR3 DNA follows: TGTGCCACCAGCAGGAGGGACTGGACCCCTGGCAATGAGCAGTTCTTC. Translating it yields CATSRRDWTPGNEQFF.

The chain has TRBV10-3 and TRBJ1-2; the D gene is possibly TRBD1 (5 bases). Looked up from germline, CDR1 is ENHRY and CDR2 is SYGVKD. V shed 7 bases and J shed 6 bases, with 9 bases lying between them. The CDR3 is made up of 11 amino acids. CDR3 region: CAITGGDGYTF. The CDR3 region has the DNA TGTGCCATCACCGGGGGGGATGGCTACACCTTC.

The chain's CDR3 is CASSEGRGDQPQHF. For the CDR3, the DNA is TGTGCCAGCAGTGAGGGCAGGGGAGACCAGCCCCAGCATTTT. The rearrangement uses TRBV6-1 and TRBJ1-5, with D tentatively TRBD1 (6 bases). Looked up from germline, CDR1 is MNHNS and CDR2 is SASEGT. The CDR3 loop spans 14 amino acids. Trimming cost V 3 bases and J 7 bases, with 13 bases left between them.

V and J are TRBV28 and TRBJ2-7; 7 bases agree with TRBD1. J was trimmed by 3 bases and V by 3 bases; bases with no gene match: 5. This CDR3 is built from 14 residues. CDR1 is MDHEN, CDR2 SYDVKM, per germline. This CDR3 reads CASSFQGVNYEQYF. For the CDR3, the DNA is TGTGCCAGCAGTTTTCAGGGGGTGAACTACGAGCAGTACTTC.

The genes are TRBV30 and TRBJ2-5; D remains unclear. CDR1 and CDR2 (germline): GTSNPN, SVGIG (reference sequence). The length of the CDR3 is 11 residues. The CDR3 spells CALQIRETQYF. DNA for the CDR3: TGTGCTCTACAGATTCGGGAGACCCAGTACTTC.

V gene TRBV28 combines with J gene TRBJ1-1; perhaps TRBD1 as D (6 bases). CDR3 length equals 15 residues. Trimming cost V 6 bases and J 1 base, with 15 bases left between them. In germline, CDR1 is MDHEN, CDR2 SYDVKM. CDR3 nucleotides: TGTGCCAGCAGCAACCCGTCGGACAGGAACACTGAAGCTTTCTTT. The encoded protein is CASSNPSDRNTEAFF.

CDR3 nucleotide sequence: TGTGCCAGCAGCCCCGGTAGCGCTCCCTACGAGCAGTACTTC. Amino acid sequence: CASSPGSAPYEQYF. The gene calls are TRBV28 and TRBJ2-7; tentative D call: TRBD2 (5 bases). V lost 6 bases, J lost 2 bases, and 14 bases lay in between. The CDR3 runs 14 residues. Germline lookup yields CDR1 MDHEN and CDR2 SYDVKM.

The CDR3 DNA is TGTGCCAGCAGTCCTTCTAGGGCGGGGGAGACCCAGTACTTC. Translated, it gives CASSPSRAGETQYF. The V gene is TRBV2, the J gene TRBJ2-5; tentative D call: TRBD2 (6 bases). The germline V gene encodes CDR1 SNHLY and CDR2 FYNNEI. CDR3 length: 14 residues. V lost 5 bases and J 5 bases, leaving 15 bases between the germline ends.

CDR3 region: CASSPRVMRETQYF. Written as DNA, the CDR3 is TGTGCCAGCTCACCACGGGTTATGCGAGAGACCCAGTACTTC. The chain uses TRBV18 and TRBJ2-5; D call uncertain. Germline lookup yields CDR1 KGHSH and CDR2 LQKENI. CDR3 size: 14 residues. Trimming left V 1 base short and J 4 bases short, with 10 bases between.